This T cell receptor (beta chain) was captured by sequencing in a study of T cells in localized non-small cell lung cancer. Some clones are missing from TCRdb's copy, which holds only in-frame ones; the method was immunoSEQ multiplex PCR. The sample holds approximately 33,000 clones, 87% seen once. CDR1 and CDR2 from the germline V gene are LNHDA and SQIVND (reference sequence). This CDR3 region has 14 residues. Trimming removed 6 bases at V and 3 bases at J, with 14 bases between. General observations from the study: Uninvolved neighboring lung showed the greatest T cell clonality, exceeding tumor. A raised T cell density in blood coincided with lengthier overall survival.

Notes on this clone: Antigen unknown.

The clonotype originates from a woman between 35 and 75 years old with stage I lung adenocarcinoma. The genes are TRBV19 and TRBJ1-2; a possible D gene is TRBD1 (5 bases). The source material was peripheral blood, sampled before any cancer treatment. The CDR3: CASRLLGPYYGYTF. CDR3 sequence (DNA): TGTGCCAGTAGGTTGCTGGGGCCTTACTATGGCTACACCTTC.